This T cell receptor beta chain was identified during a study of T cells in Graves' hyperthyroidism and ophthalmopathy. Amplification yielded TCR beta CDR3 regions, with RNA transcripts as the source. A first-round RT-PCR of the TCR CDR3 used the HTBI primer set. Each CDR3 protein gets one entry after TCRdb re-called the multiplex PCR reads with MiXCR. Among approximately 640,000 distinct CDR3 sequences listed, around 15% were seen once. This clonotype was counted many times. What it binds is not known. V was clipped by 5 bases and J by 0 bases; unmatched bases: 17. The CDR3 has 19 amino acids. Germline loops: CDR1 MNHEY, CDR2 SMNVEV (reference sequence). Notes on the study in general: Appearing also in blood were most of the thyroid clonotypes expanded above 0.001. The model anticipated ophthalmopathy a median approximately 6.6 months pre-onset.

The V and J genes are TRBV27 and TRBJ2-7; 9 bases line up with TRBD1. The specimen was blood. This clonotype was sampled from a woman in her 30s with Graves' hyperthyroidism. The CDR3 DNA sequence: TGTGCCAGCAGTCGGGGGGACAGGGCGAGGACTAGGGGCTCCTACGAGCAGTACTTC. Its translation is CASSRGDRARTRGSYEQYF.